These 25 T cell receptor beta chains were sequenced from one sample in a study of shared clonotypes between healthy human individuals. Using immunoSEQ multiplex PCR, the repertoire was profiled, and TCRdb retains in-frame clones only, with some absent. The table includes 2 million to 2.5 million clones, about 90% detected once. Sequencing was done on a sample of naive CD4+ T cells from PBMCs. Regarding subset: CD45RA+ positively selected. Receptors originate from a man younger than 30 in good health. Some clones in this sample may be carry-over from other donors' samples.

On this clone itself: Other DNA sequences from this sample encode an identical CDR3 as well. V gene TRBV7-3 combines with J gene TRBJ2-5, with no clear D. Germline V gene lookup returns CDR1 SGHTA and CDR2 FQGTGA. Between the trimmed V and J ends, which lost 6 bases and 1 base, there was a span of 9 bases. CDR3 length equals 13 residues. The CDR3: CASSLSPQETQYF. DNA of the CDR3: TGTGCCAGCAGTCTCTCCCCCCAAGAGACCCAGTACTTC.

This chain connects TRBV18 to TRBJ2-6; no clear D gene. The CDR3 totals 17 residues. Germline-derived CDR1 and CDR2 are KGHSH and LQKENI. V lost 1 base and J lost 2, with 12 bases in between. This CDR3 is CASSPLLTHAGANVLTF. The CDR3 DNA reads as TGTGCCAGCTCACCACTGTTAACTCACGCTGGGGCCAACGTCCTGACTTTC.

J is TRBJ2-5 and V is TRBV30; D is possibly TRBD1 or TRBD2 (6 bases each). V gave up 3 bases and J gave up 5 bases, with 16 bases separating them. The germline CDR1 and CDR2 sequences are GTSNPN and SVGIG (reference sequence). This CDR3 spans 14 amino acids. Here the CDR3 reads CAWSPGGLRETQYF. The CDR3 DNA follows: TGTGCCTGGAGCCCCGGGGGCTTACGGGAGACCCAGTACTTC.

The V gene is TRBV18, the J gene TRBJ2-5, with D possibly matching TRBD1 (6 bases). V lost 4 bases to trimming and J lost 4 bases, with 13 bases between them. The CDR3 runs to 14 residues. Germline V CDR1 and CDR2: KGHSH, LQKENI. The DNA of the CDR3 is TGTGCCAGCTCACGGGAACGACAGGCAGAGACCCAGTACTTC. This translates into CASSRERQAETQYF.

The chain recombines TRBV27 with TRBJ1-1, with a tentative D call TRBD1 (5 bases). From germline, CDR1 is MNHEY and CDR2 SMNVEV (reference sequence). V was shortened by 4 bases and J by 10 bases, with 13 bases between the two germline ends. The CDR3 spans 12 residues. The CDR3 loop is CASSSYGGRAFF. The DNA for the CDR3 is TGTGCCAGCAGTTCGTACGGGGGGAGAGCTTTCTTT.

The V call is TRBV28, the J call TRBJ1-1; unclear D gene. CDR3 size: 13 residues. Trimming stripped 6 bases from V and 4 bases from J, with 12 bases between. The V gene's germline CDR1 is MDHEN and CDR2 SYDVKM. The DNA for the CDR3 is TGTGCCAGCAGCCTCCGGACGCCCACTGAAGCTTTCTTT. This translates into CASSLRTPTEAFF.

This chain connects TRBV4-1 to TRBJ2-3; D gene uncertain. Trimming took 0 bases from V and 0 from J, leaving 7 bases between them. This CDR3 comprises 15 residues. Germline CDR1 and CDR2: MGHRA and YSYEKL. This CDR3 reads CASSQEYTSTDTQYF. CDR3 bases: TGCGCCAGCAGCCAAGAATACACTAGCACAGATACGCAGTATTTT.

The chain links TRBV21-1 to TRBJ1-6. TRBV21-1 is classified as a pseudogene. The CDR3 loop spans 15 amino acids. The CDR3 coding sequence is TGTGCCAGCAGCTCCCGGGACCGACATAATTCACCCCTCCACTTT. Its protein is CASSSRDRHNSPLHF.

The V and J genes are TRBV29-1 and TRBJ2-1; 10 positions agree with TRBD1. This CDR3 region has 14 residues. In germline, CDR1 is SQVTM, CDR2 ANQGSEA. V dropped 6 bases and J dropped 5; count of bases not matched to a gene: 7. The CDR3 region is CSVTTGTGDNEQFF. CDR3 sequence (DNA): TGCAGCGTCACTACCGGGACAGGGGACAATGAGCAGTTCTTC.

V and J are TRBV30 and TRBJ1-2; a possible D gene is TRBD1 (6 bases). Germline CDR1 GTSNPN, CDR2 SVGIG (reference sequence). The V end was cut by 1 base, the J end by 8 bases, with 14 bases between. The CDR3 covers 13 residues. DNA for the CDR3: TGTGCCTGGAGTGAGGCAGGGGCTAGGGGCTACACCTTC. Amino acid sequence: CAWSEAGARGYTF.

V is TRBV4-1 and J is TRBJ1-6, with 9 bases identical to TRBD1. Trimming removed 4 bases from V and 5 bases from J; junction bases left unmatched: 3. The CDR3 contains 15 residues. Germline V gene lookup returns CDR1 MGHRA and CDR2 YSYEKL. In DNA form, the CDR3 reads TGCGCCAGCAGCCTACGGGACAGGGATAATTCACCCCTCCACTTT. Residues: CASSLRDRDNSPLHF.

The chain joins TRBV28 to TRBJ2-7, with 10 nucleotides matching TRBD1. Germline assignment: CDR1 MDHEN and CDR2 SYDVKM. V lost 4 bases, J lost 2 bases, and 5 bases stayed unmatched. This CDR3 has 15 residues. The CDR3 sequence is CASSYGTGDPYEQYF. The CDR3 DNA sequence: TGTGCCAGCAGTTACGGGACAGGGGACCCCTACGAGCAGTACTTC.

The count of this clone is one. J is TRBJ2-5 and V is TRBV4-1, with D possibly matching TRBD1 (5 bases). The DNA end lines up better with TRBJ2-7; the J call may be wrong. Germline V lookup: CDR1 MGHRA, CDR2 YSYEKL. The CDR3 covers 16 residues. CDR3 sequence reads: CASSHPGRQIPYEQYF. CDR3 nucleotides: TGCGCCAGCAGCCACCCCGGTCGACAGATTCCCTACGAGCAGTACTTC.

About this clone: Other DNA sequences in the sample encode the same CDR3. The CDR3 loop reads CASSLGLAGGGDTQYF. The CDR3 nucleotides read TGTGCCAGCAGCCTGGGACTAGCGGGAGGGGGAGATACGCAGTATTTT. This chain links TRBV7-2 with TRBJ2-3, with 16 bases that match TRBD2. The junction had 4 bases not matched to a gene; V was cut back by 5 bases and J by 5 bases. CDR1 and CDR2 (germline): SGHTA, FQGNSA. This CDR3 spans 16 amino acids.

A remark on this clone: This sample also contains other DNA sequences that code for the same CDR3. V usage is TRBV6-5 and J usage is TRBJ2-1; possible D gene TRBD2, 5 bases. The germline V and J ends were trimmed by 0 bases and 0 bases, with 9 bases remaining between them. This CDR3 is 16 amino acids long. CDR1 MNHEY and CDR2 SVGAGI come from the germline V gene. Here the CDR3 reads CASSYSGVSSYNEQFF. The CDR3 nucleotides are TGTGCCAGCAGTTACTCCGGGGTGAGCTCCTACAATGAGCAGTTCTTC.

This sequence joins TRBV4-1 and TRBJ1-1; D is undetermined. The V gene lost 0 bases and the J gene lost 0 bases, with 5 bases spanning the gap. The CDR3 is 14 residues long. CDR1 is MGHRA, CDR2 YSYEKL, per germline. CDR3 loop: CASSQDYLNTEAFF. CDR3 nucleotide sequence: TGCGCCAGCAGCCAAGATTATCTGAACACTGAAGCTTTCTTT.

V and J are TRBV4-2 and TRBJ2-3; D call uncertain. The germline V gene encodes CDR1 LGHNA and CDR2 YNFKEQ. V was pared by 5 bases and J by 4 bases, with 7 bases between. There are 12 residues in the CDR3. The CDR3 reads CASSNPPDTQYF. In DNA, the CDR3 is TGTGCCAGCAGCAACCCCCCAGATACGCAGTATTTT.

V usage is TRBV21-1 and J usage is TRBJ2-7; the tabulated D call, TRBD1, remains unverified against the DNA. TRBV21-1 is recorded as a pseudogene. The length of the CDR3 is 16 residues. CDR3 amino acids: CASSKKPQGAACEQYF. CDR3 DNA sequence: TGTGCCAGCAGCAAAAAACCACAGGGGGCCGCTTGCGAGCAGTACTTC.

The genes are TRBV28 and TRBJ1-5; maybe TRBD1 (6 bases). V lost 10 bases, J lost 1 base, and 17 bases lay in between. Germline loops: CDR1 MDHEN, CDR2 SYDVKM. The CDR3 spans 15 residues. CDR3 residues: CATNRGGRSNQPQHF. In nucleotides, the CDR3 is TGTGCCACCAACAGAGGGGGTCGGAGCAATCAGCCCCAGCATTTT. The complete variable domain, with remaining parts taken from reference TRBV28 and TRBJ1-5, reads DVKVTQSSRYLVKRTGEKVFLECVQDMDHENMFWYRQDPGLGLRLIYFSYDVKMKEKGDIPEGYSVSREKKERFSLILESASTNQTSMYLCATNRGGRSNQPQHFGDGTRLSIL.

The chain carries TRBV2 and TRBJ2-1, with D perhaps matching TRBD1 (6 bases). Germline CDR1 SNHLY, CDR2 FYNNEI. With 5 bases removed from V and 1 base from J, the gap between germline ends came to 18 bases. The CDR3 is made up of 17 amino acids. CDR3 amino acids: CASSPRTDPYSYNEQFF. CDR3 in DNA: TGTGCCAGCAGTCCTCGGACAGACCCGTATTCCTACAATGAGCAGTTCTTC.

The gene calls are TRBV27 and TRBJ2-2; 10 positions match TRBD2. CDR3 length equals 15 residues. The V gene's germline CDR1 is MNHEY and CDR2 SMNVEV (reference sequence). Trimming removed 6 bases from V and 5 bases from J; junction bases left unmatched: 6. This chain's CDR3 is CASSDSGRGTGELFF. Written as DNA, the CDR3 is TGTGCCAGCAGCGACAGCGGGAGGGGGACCGGGGAGCTGTTTTTT.

The chain links TRBV7-2 to TRBJ1-1, with no clear D. CDR3 size: 11 residues. V dropped 2 bases and J dropped 6 bases, with 4 bases sitting between them. CDR1 SGHTA and CDR2 FQGNSA come from the germline V gene. CDR3 amino acids: CASSLWAEAFF. CDR3 sequence (DNA): TGTGCCAGCAGCTTATGGGCTGAAGCTTTCTTT.

The rearrangement joins TRBV7-2 to TRBJ1-2; 7 bases align to TRBD1. V lost 5 bases to trimming and J lost 7 bases; unmatched junction nucleotides: 10. Germline CDR1 is SGHTA and CDR2 is FQGNSA. This CDR3 spans 14 amino acids. The CDR3 spells CASSTRMTGIGYTF. As DNA, the CDR3 is TGTGCCAGCAGCACCCGAATGACAGGGATTGGCTACACCTTC.

The CDR3 DNA is TGTGCCAGCACGGGGGTAGAGGGTCAGCCCCAGCATTTT. Amino acids: CASTGVEGQPQHF. The chain couples TRBV28 to TRBJ1-5; TRBD1 is a possible D gene (5 bases). The CDR3 runs 13 residues. Germline V gene sequence: CDR1 MDHEN, CDR2 SYDVKM. V was cut by 7 bases and J by 6 bases, with 13 bases left in between. Together with reference TRBV28 and TRBJ1-5, the CDR3 gives the full variable domain: DVKVTQSSRYLVKRTGEKVFLECVQDMDHENMFWYRQDPGLGLRLIYFSYDVKMKEKGDIPEGYSVSREKKERFSLILESASTNQTSMYLCASTGVEGQPQHFGDGTRLSIL.

The rearrangement joins TRBV6-6 to TRBJ2-3; D gene unclear. Trimming left V 7 bases short and J 1 base short, with 15 bases between. This CDR3 has 15 amino acids. The V gene's germline CDR1 is MNHNY and CDR2 SVGAGI (reference sequence). CDR3 sequence: CASTPRGPGTDTQYF. In DNA form, the CDR3 reads TGTGCCAGCACCCCCCGAGGACCGGGCACAGATACGCAGTATTTT.